The present TCR beta chain was sequenced within a study of shared T cell receptors in the human thymus. The CDR3 sequence is 16 residues long. In germline, CDR1 is SEHNR, CDR2 FQNEAQ (reference sequence). V lost 5 bases to trimming and J lost 1 base, with 17 bases between them. Repertoires were generated with immunoSEQ multiplex PCR, while TCRdb's copy carries only in-frame clones and drops some. The sample shows more than 300,000 clones, roughly 94% of them seen only once. The sequence came from a human donor. This rearrangement joins TRBV7-9 to TRBJ2-5; tentatively, D is TRBD2 (6 bases). The sequenced sample was thymocytes. The CDR3 DNA reads as TGTGCCAGCAGCCCCGAGAATAGCGGATTCCAAGAGACCCAGTACTTC. Encoded protein: CASSPENSGFQETQYF.